This T cell receptor (beta chain) was obtained from a study of cytomegalovirus exposure and HLA in healthy donors. At the level of the study: About 200 million T cells yielded 110 million or so unique TCR beta sequences in earlier analysis.

Researchers ran the PCR with 60 Vbeta and 13 Jbeta primers. Measured with immunoSEQ multiplex PCR; TCRdb has only the in-frame clones, and not every one. The listing records approximately 82,000 clones. Germline-derived CDR1 and CDR2 are SEHNR and FQNEAQ (reference sequence). Germline trimming cut 9 bases from V and 3 bases from J; bases unmatched to any gene: 14. The CDR3 is 15 residues long. Findings and limits, study-wide: A later analysis found that most CMV-associated TCR beta chains appeared HLA-restricted.

Of note for this clone: Its matching antigen is unknown.

This clonotype was sampled from a woman aged 55-75 years in good health and CMV-seronegative. The specimen sequenced was PBMCs. The rearrangement joins TRBV7-9 to TRBJ2-7; 7 bases align to TRBD1. As DNA, the CDR3 is TGTGCCAGTAGAGGGGAAGACAGGGCTCACTACGAGCAGTACTTC. It codes for CASRGEDRAHYEQYF.